This T cell receptor (beta chain) derives from a study of blood T cell repertoires in COVID-19. Study overall: PBMCs, B-cell-depleted T cells, or T cells provided the cDNA or gDNA that made up the material.

Those who participated ranged in age from about 18 to 95 years and resided in some 24 US areas. Someone with COVID-19 had been met by exposed participants within 2 weeks before study entry. Study processing details: Reference gene primers were amplified, and this amplification served to estimate nucleated cell counts. Libraries were prepared by immunoSEQ multiplex PCR; TCRdb keeps only in-frame clonotypes and omits some of them. Clonal size and the V and J genes are those of that table, whereas D and trimming came from the DNA. The sample lists roughly 230,000 clones; approximately 84% were seen once. There are 12 residues in the CDR3. Germline V gene lookup returns CDR1 WNHNN and CDR2 SYGVQD (reference sequence). The ends were cut back, 8 bases at V and 0 bases at J, with 7 bases in the middle.

Material for sequencing was PBMCs or T cells enriched from blood (not recorded which). V is TRBV10-1 and J is TRBJ1-1; D ambiguous. This TCR was sampled from a woman aged 45-65 years who had been exposed to COVID-19. The CDR3 reads CASRGLNTEAFF. The CDR3 DNA is TGCGCCAGCCGAGGTCTGAACACTGAAGCTTTCTTT.